The 32 T cell receptor beta chains in this list originate from one sample, sequenced in a study of T cells in tumors after PD-1 blockade. The assay was immunoSEQ multiplex PCR, and TCRdb's table has in-frame clones only and misses some. The sample carries about 1,900 clones, roughly 63% recorded once. This specimen was tumor tissue, taken before anti-PD-1 treatment. The source of these receptors is a human donor with basal cell carcinoma.

This rearrangement joins TRBV9 to TRBJ2-7; 10 nucleotides line up with TRBD1. Germline CDR1 SGDLS, CDR2 YYNGEE. After removal of 4 bases from V and 5 bases from J, the junction contained 9 bases not matched to a gene. The CDR3 sequence is 15 residues long. The DNA of the CDR3 is TGTGCCAGCAGCCCTGGACAGGGGGGCCTGAACGAGCAGTACTTC. It encodes CASSPGQGGLNEQYF.

The chain links TRBV28 to TRBJ1-5; maybe TRBD1 (6 bases). V dropped 7 bases and J dropped 6 bases, with 19 bases sitting between them. Per the germline V gene, CDR1 is MDHEN and CDR2 is SYDVKM. CDR3 length equals 15 residues. The CDR3 DNA is TGTGCCAGCAAAGAAACAGGGCTTGGCAGTCAGCCCCAGCATTTT. Translated, it gives CASKETGLGSQPQHF.

This clone turned up a few times. V and J are TRBV7-2 and TRBJ2-7, with a weak D call TRBD1 (6 bases). The length of the CDR3 is 15 residues. The germline CDR1 and CDR2 sequences are SGHTA and FQGNSA. V was cut by 2 bases and J by 3 bases, with 14 bases left in between. Written as DNA, the CDR3 is TGTGCCAGCAGCTTAAAAGGACAGCTGGACTACGAGCAGTACTTC. It is translated as CASSLKGQLDYEQYF.

V and J are TRBV4-3 and TRBJ1-1; no clear D gene. Trimming took off 0 bases at V and 0 bases at J, with 5 bases between the two ends. CDR3 length: 14 residues. Germline CDR1 is LGHNA and CDR2 is YSLEER. CDR3 sequence: CASSQDLVNTEAFF. CDR3 DNA: TGCGCCAGCAGCCAAGATCTCGTGAACACTGAAGCTTTCTTT.

The chain has TRBV5-1 and TRBJ2-7; 8 bases are shared with TRBD2. The V gene end was trimmed by 3 bases and the J gene end by 3 bases; junction bases not matched to a gene: 11. Germline V gives CDR1 SGHRS, CDR2 YFSETQ. CDR3 length: 16 residues. The CDR3 region has the DNA TGCGCCAGCAGCTCCCTGGGTAGCGGGACCAACTACGAGCAGTACTTC. It codes for CASSSLGSGTNYEQYF.

V usage is TRBV5-6 and J usage is TRBJ1-2; D remains ambiguous. The V and J ends lost 0 bases and 8 bases respectively, with 5 bases between them. The CDR3 has 11 residues. Looked up from germline, CDR1 is SGHDT and CDR2 is YYEEEE. The CDR3 sequence: CASSLAGGYTF. CDR3 bases: TGTGCCAGCAGCTTGGCCGGAGGCTACACCTTC.

This chain joins TRBV14 and TRBJ1-2; D is possibly TRBD1 (6 bases). With 1 base removed from V and 7 bases from J, the gap between germline ends came to 13 bases. CDR1 is SGHDN, CDR2 FVKESK, per germline. This CDR3 has 14 residues. CDR3 sequence (DNA): TGTGCCAGCAGCCAAGCCAGGGGTTCGAGTGGCTACACCTTC. It is translated as CASSQARGSSGYTF.

The gene calls are TRBV11-1 and TRBJ1-2, with no clear D. Deletions cut 2 bases from V and 4 bases from J, with 17 bases between. There are 16 residues in the CDR3. CDR1 and CDR2 from the germline V gene are SGHAT and FQDESV (reference sequence). Here the CDR3 reads CASSLFDKAGTYGYTF. The CDR3 DNA is TGTGCCAGCAGCTTATTTGATAAGGCTGGAACCTATGGCTACACCTTC.

This chain connects TRBV5-1 to TRBJ1-4, with 10 positions matching TRBD1. The length of the CDR3 is 14 residues. Trimming at V came to 4 bases and at J to 8 bases, leaving 5 bases not matched to a gene. Germline lookup yields CDR1 SGHRS and CDR2 YFSETQ. The CDR3 DNA follows: TGCGCCAGCAGCACGGGACAGGGGCTCGAAAAACTGTTTTTT. It yields the protein CASSTGQGLEKLFF. Filled out from reference TRBV5-1 and TRBJ1-4, the complete variable domain reads KAGVTQTPRYLIKTRGQQVTLSCSPISGHRSVSWYQQTPGQGLQFLFEYFSETQRNKGNFPGRFSGRQFSNSRSEMNVSTLELGDSALYLCASSTGQGLEKLFFGSGTQLSVL.

V gene TRBV9 combines with J gene TRBJ1-2; TRBD1 might be the D (5 bases). In germline, CDR1 is SGDLS, CDR2 YYNGEE. Trimming left V 4 bases short and J 2 bases short, with 12 bases between. This CDR3 is 14 amino acids long. The CDR3 protein is CASSTSGENYGYTF. CDR3 bases: TGTGCCAGCAGCACTTCGGGGGAAAACTATGGCTACACCTTC. The entire variable domain, with the rest obtained from reference TRBV9 and TRBJ1-2, is as follows: DSGVTQTPKHLITATGQRVTLRCSPRSGDLSVYWYQQSLDQGLQFLIQYYNGEERAKGNILERFSAQQFPDLHSELNLSSLELGDSALYFCASSTSGENYGYTFGSGTRLTVV.

The J gene is TRBJ2-3, the V gene TRBV28; 7 nucleotides match TRBD2. With V trimmed by 5 bases and J by 5 bases, 7 bases remained unmatched. Germline CDR1 reads MDHEN; CDR2 reads SYDVKM. The CDR3 has 14 amino acids. CDR3 amino acids: CASSPRGGGDTQYF. DNA of the CDR3: TGTGCCAGCAGTCCCCGCGGCGGGGGAGATACGCAGTATTTT.

V and J are TRBV10-3 and TRBJ2-2; TRBD1 agrees at 8 bases. The junction had 3 bases not matched to a gene; V was cut back by 6 bases and J by 0 bases. The germline V gene encodes CDR1 ENHRY and CDR2 SYGVKD. There are 15 residues in the CDR3. The CDR3 spells CAIRLGQANTGELFF. The CDR3 bases are TGTGCCATCAGACTGGGACAGGCGAACACCGGGGAGCTGTTTTTT.

CDR3 region: CASRSLFAYEQYF. CDR3 bases: TGTGCCAGCAGGTCCTTATTTGCCTACGAGCAGTACTTC. The chain employs TRBV7-2 and TRBJ2-7; D not certain. Trimming removed 6 bases from V and 2 bases from J, with 11 bases in between. Germline lookup yields CDR1 SGHTA and CDR2 FQGNSA. The CDR3 has 13 amino acids.

The chain uses TRBV27 and TRBJ2-7, with 8 bases aligning to TRBD1. The CDR3 consists of 14 residues. The junction had 5 bases not matched to a gene; V was cut back by 5 bases and J by 2 bases. Germline CDR1 reads MNHEY; CDR2 reads SMNVEV (reference sequence). The chain's CDR3 is CASSGDRNPYEQYF. CDR3 nucleotides: TGTGCCAGCAGTGGGGACAGGAACCCCTACGAGCAGTACTTC.

The V and J genes are TRBV5-6 and TRBJ1-1, with 7 bases fitting TRBD1. CDR3 size: 14 residues. The V and J ends lost 9 bases and 5 bases, in that order; junction bases with no gene match: 13. Germline CDR1 and CDR2: SGHDT and YYEEEE. DNA of the CDR3: TGTGCCACCGCGGGGGCAGGGGGAAATACTGAAGCTTTCTTT. Translated, it gives CATAGAGGNTEAFF.

This clone was seen a few times. The gene calls are TRBV6-1 and TRBJ2-7; TRBD1 is a possible D gene (5 bases). This CDR3 is 16 amino acids long. Germline loops: CDR1 MNHNS, CDR2 SASEGT. V lost 1 base to trimming and J lost 3 bases, with 16 bases between them. The CDR3 sequence: CASSEERTQRGYEQYF. The CDR3, as DNA: TGTGCCAGCAGTGAAGAAAGGACACAACGCGGCTACGAGCAGTACTTC.

The chain links TRBV5-1 to TRBJ2-1; TRBD2 aligns across 7 bases. Germline lookup yields CDR1 SGHRS and CDR2 YFSETQ. The ends lost 4 bases at V and 2 bases at J; junction bases unmatched: 6. This CDR3 is built from 15 residues. The DNA for the CDR3 is TGCGCCAGCAGCGTATCGGGGGGAGCCTACAATGAGCAGTTCTTC. Translating it yields CASSVSGGAYNEQFF.

The rearrangement uses TRBV28 and TRBJ2-7; D may be TRBD2 (5 bases). Germline-derived CDR1 and CDR2 are MDHEN and SYDVKM. The V gene lost 5 bases and the J gene lost 0 bases, with 11 bases spanning the gap. The CDR3 runs 14 residues. The chain's CDR3 is CASSRASGSYEQYF. The DNA of the CDR3 is TGTGCCAGCAGTCGGGCCAGCGGCTCCTACGAGCAGTACTTC.

This clone was counted between two and nine times. The gene calls are TRBV2 and TRBJ2-6; the D is unclear. The CDR3 spans 16 residues. Germline V gene sequence: CDR1 SNHLY, CDR2 FYNNEI. V was trimmed by 3 bases and J by 0 bases, leaving 9 bases between them. The CDR3 DNA is TGTGCCAGCAGTGAGTTTGGTCCCTCTGGGGCCAACGTCCTGACTTTC. This encodes CASSEFGPSGANVLTF.

The chain's CDR3 is CASSFGSPEQYF. As DNA, the CDR3 is TGTGCCAGCAGTTTTGGCAGTCCCGAGCAGTACTTC. The rearrangement links TRBV28 to TRBJ2-7; D remains unclear. The CDR3 is 12 amino acids. The germline V gene has CDR1 MDHEN and CDR2 SYDVKM. V was trimmed by 3 bases and J by 6 bases, leaving 9 bases between them.

The chain employs TRBV7-9 and TRBJ2-3; 7 bases align to TRBD2. Germline lookup yields CDR1 SEHNR and CDR2 FQNEAQ (reference sequence). The CDR3 consists of 16 residues. V trimming: 0 bases; J trimming: 4 bases; junction bases outside the gene matches: 7. CDR3 bases: TGTGCCAGCAGCTTAGCCGGGGCGGGAGTTTCAGATACGCAGTATTTT. It encodes CASSLAGAGVSDTQYF.

In its sample, this clone was seen a few times. The chain carries TRBV6-5 and TRBJ2-2; 7 nucleotides line up with TRBD1. The V and J ends lost 6 bases and 5 bases, in that order; junction bases with no gene match: 9. Germline assignment: CDR1 MNHEY and CDR2 SVGAGI. CDR3 length: 15 amino acids. In DNA, the CDR3 is TGTGCCAGCAGGTCCGGGACAGACGGAACCGGGGAGCTGTTTTTT. Protein: CASRSGTDGTGELFF.

The chain has TRBV19 and TRBJ2-3, with 12 nucleotides matching TRBD2. Germline-derived CDR1 and CDR2 are LNHDA and SQIVND (reference sequence). V lost 2 bases, J lost 1 base, and 7 bases stayed unmatched. The CDR3 has 18 residues. The CDR3 reads CASSIRLAGGFGTDTQYF. In DNA, the CDR3 is TGTGCCAGTAGTATAAGGCTAGCGGGGGGGTTCGGCACAGATACGCAGTATTTT.

The chain combines TRBV7-3 with TRBJ1-6, with D perhaps matching TRBD1 (5 bases). Per germline, CDR1 SGHTA and CDR2 FQGTGA. This CDR3 is 15 amino acids long. V was shortened by 5 bases and J by 6 bases, with 14 bases between the two germline ends. The CDR3, as DNA: TGTGCCAGCAGCCGATCGGGGCAGTCTAATTCACCCCTCCACTTT. As protein: CASSRSGQSNSPLHF.

The CDR3 reads CASSRDYYSNQPQHF. In DNA, the CDR3 is TGTGCCAGCAGCCGGGACTACTATAGCAATCAGCCCCAGCATTTT. V is TRBV7-2 and J is TRBJ1-5; maybe TRBD1 (5 bases). Trimming removed 5 bases at V and 0 bases at J, with 11 bases between. This CDR3 comprises 15 residues. Per germline, CDR1 SGHTA and CDR2 FQGNSA. Full variable domain (outside the CDR3, taken from reference TRBV7-2 and TRBJ1-5): GAGVSQSPSNKVTEKGKDVELRCDPISGHTALYWYRQSLGQGLEFLIYFQGNSAPDKSGLPSDRFSAERTGGSVSTLTIQRTQQEDSAVYLCASSRDYYSNQPQHFGDGTRLSIL.

The chain has TRBV28 and TRBJ2-1, with 9 bases matching TRBD2. This CDR3 is built from 17 residues. CDR1 MDHEN and CDR2 SYDVKM come from the germline V gene. With 7 bases clipped from V and 8 bases from J, the junction kept 18 bases outside the gene matches. CDR3 residues: CASIPASGTLGGDEQFF. CDR3 nucleotides: TGTGCCAGCATCCCTGCTAGCGGGACTCTTGGTGGGGATGAGCAGTTCTTC.

This clone has just a few counts. J is TRBJ2-7 and V is TRBV27; 8 bases agree with TRBD2. This CDR3 spans 15 amino acids. Germline V gene sequence: CDR1 MNHEY, CDR2 SMNVEV (reference sequence). The junction had 9 bases not matched to a gene; V was cut back by 0 bases and J by 8 bases. This chain's CDR3 is CASSLSGTSISQQYF. In DNA form, the CDR3 reads TGTGCCAGCAGTTTATCGGGGACTAGTATTTCTCAGCAGTACTTC.

The V call is TRBV5-4, the J call TRBJ2-3, with D hard to call. The CDR3 runs 12 residues. V was clipped by 0 bases and J by 5 bases, with 4 bases between them. Germline CDR1 SGHNT, CDR2 YYREEE (reference sequence). The CDR3 nucleotides are TGTGCCAGCAGCTTGGAAAGAGATACGCAGTATTTT. It translates to CASSLERDTQYF. Drawing the rest from reference TRBV5-4 and TRBJ2-3, the complete variable domain is ETGVTQSPTHLIKTRGQQVTLRCSSQSGHNTVSWYQQALGQGPQFIFQYYREEENGRGNFPPRFSGLQFPNYSSELNVNALELDDSALYLCASSLERDTQYFGPGTRLTVL.

This chain links TRBV7-3 with TRBJ2-1, with D tentatively TRBD1 or TRBD2 (5 bases each). The V gene lost 3 bases and the J gene lost 6 bases, with 15 bases spanning the gap. The V gene's germline CDR1 is SGHTA and CDR2 FQGTGA. The CDR3 loop spans 15 amino acids. This CDR3 reads CASSFAGAGSNEQFF. The CDR3 nucleotides are TGTGCCAGCAGCTTTGCTGGGGCGGGCAGCAATGAGCAGTTCTTC.

This clone was counted between two and nine times. The CDR3 region is CASSANPNTGELFF. DNA of the CDR3: TGTGCCAGCAGCGCTAACCCGAACACCGGGGAGCTGTTTTTT. The chain has TRBV7-9 and TRBJ2-2, with D unresolved. V was cut by 5 bases and J by 0 bases, with 7 bases left in between. The CDR3 extends over 14 amino acids. Germline values: CDR1 SEHNR, CDR2 FQNEAQ (reference sequence).

This chain uses TRBV9 with TRBJ2-6; D may match TRBD1 or TRBD2 (6 bases each). The V end was cut by 4 bases, the J end by 4 bases, with 12 bases between. Germline CDR1 and CDR2: SGDLS and YYNGEE. The CDR3 has 15 amino acids. The CDR3 protein is CASSPGALGANVLTF. Here the CDR3 DNA reads TGTGCCAGCAGCCCGGGGGCTCTGGGGGCCAACGTCCTGACTTTC. Full variable domain (remainder filled in from reference TRBV9 and TRBJ2-6): DSGVTQTPKHLITATGQRVTLRCSPRSGDLSVYWYQQSLDQGLQFLIQYYNGEERAKGNILERFSAQQFPDLHSELNLSSLELGDSALYFCASSPGALGANVLTFGAGSRLTVL.

The chain has TRBV5-6 and TRBJ2-5, with 8 bases fitting TRBD1. Germline V gives CDR1 SGHDT, CDR2 YYEEEE. With 4 bases clipped from V and 3 bases from J, the junction kept 5 bases outside the gene matches. The CDR3 is 14 residues long. CDR3 DNA: TGTGCCAGCAGCCTCGGGACAGGAGAAGAGACCCAGTACTTC. Translated, it gives CASSLGTGEETQYF.